The 24 T cell receptor beta chains listed next were all sequenced from one sample in a study of cytomegalovirus exposure and HLA in healthy donors. The PCR ran on 60 Vbeta and 13 Jbeta primers. The table came from immunoSEQ multiplex PCR; TCRdb's copy has only in-frame clones and leaves some out. The table has about 160,000 clones, approximately 86% seen once; the top ten hold about 2.1%. Sequencing was carried out using PBMCs. The receptors shown here come from a woman aged 18-29 years in good health and CMV-seronegative.

The V gene is TRBV7-9, the J gene TRBJ2-1; weak D call: TRBD1 (6 bases). There are 14 residues in the CDR3. Germline V CDR1 and CDR2: SEHNR, FQNEAQ (reference sequence). V lost 2 bases, J lost 5 bases, and 10 bases lay in between. Here the CDR3 DNA reads TGTGCCAGCAGCTTAAGGACAGCAGACAATGAGCAGTTCTTC. Translation gives CASSLRTADNEQFF.

As regards this clone: A read error may produce the germline difference seen at one junction end. CDR3 nucleotides: TGTGCCAGCAGCATAGCCAGCCGGGAGTCCGGGGAGCTGTTTTTT. Its translation: CASSIASRESGELFF. The J gene is TRBJ2-2, the V gene TRBV7-2, with a possible D match to TRBD2 (6 bases). CDR1 is SGHTA and CDR2 is FQGNSA in the germline V gene. This CDR3 has 15 amino acids.

V and J are TRBV19 and TRBJ1-6, with D possibly TRBD1 on 6 matching bases. V was cut by 5 bases and J by 7 bases, with 15 bases left in between. This CDR3 has 15 residues. Germline V gene sequence: CDR1 LNHDA, CDR2 SQIVND (reference sequence). The CDR3 is CASSALQGNNSPLHF. In DNA, the CDR3 is TGTGCCAGTAGTGCGTTACAGGGTAACAATTCACCCCTCCACTTT.

The CDR3 here is CASSLVPGAHNEQFF. CDR3 nucleotides: TGTGCCAGCAGCTTAGTCCCGGGAGCCCACAATGAGCAGTTCTTC. V gene TRBV7-3 combines with J gene TRBJ2-1, with D tentatively TRBD2 (6 bases). V was clipped by 2 bases and J by 5 bases, with 13 bases between them. Germline V gene data show CDR1 as SGHTA and CDR2 as FQGTGA. The CDR3 runs to 15 residues.

V and J are TRBV25-1 and TRBJ1-2, with D perhaps matching TRBD1 (6 bases). This CDR3 is 12 amino acids long. Germline assignment: CDR1 MGHDK and CDR2 SYGVNS. The ends were cut back, 8 bases at V and 0 bases at J, with 7 bases in the middle. The CDR3 region is CASRTANYGYTF. The CDR3, as DNA: TGTGCCAGCCGGACAGCTAACTATGGCTACACCTTC.

The chain employs TRBV4-1 and TRBJ1-5, with D perhaps TRBD1 (6 bases). CDR3 length equals 13 residues. CDR1 and CDR2 (germline): MGHRA, YSYEKL. The V end lost 8 bases, the J end lost 4 bases, and 12 bases lay between the germline ends. CDR3 in amino acids: CASARGVNQPQHF. The CDR3 nucleotides are TGCGCCAGCGCCAGGGGCGTTAATCAGCCCCAGCATTTT.

This chain connects TRBV4-1 to TRBJ2-7; 9 bases align to TRBD2. V dropped 3 bases and J dropped 4; count of bases not matched to a gene: 4. This CDR3 is 14 amino acids long. Germline lookup yields CDR1 MGHRA and CDR2 YSYEKL. The CDR3 here is CASSHLAGLYEQYF. For the CDR3, the DNA is TGCGCCAGCAGCCACCTAGCGGGGCTATACGAGCAGTACTTC.

The chain couples TRBV28 to TRBJ1-1; TRBD1 aligns across 7 bases. The V and J ends lost 6 bases and 4 bases, in that order; junction bases with no gene match: 2. CDR3 length: 12 residues. Germline CDR1 reads MDHEN; CDR2 reads SYDVKM. As DNA, the CDR3 is TGTGCCAGCAGGTACAGGGGCACTGAAGCTTTCTTT. This translates into CASRYRGTEAFF.

This clone was detected only once. The chain recombines TRBV28 with TRBJ2-7; no definite D call. The germline V and J ends were trimmed by 3 bases and 2 bases, with 11 bases remaining between them. The CDR3 runs 14 residues. CDR1 is MDHEN, CDR2 SYDVKM, per germline. CDR3 loop: CASSLVERPYEQYF. CDR3 nucleotides: TGTGCCAGCAGTTTGGTTGAGCGCCCCTACGAGCAGTACTTC.

This chain joins TRBV27 and TRBJ2-2, with D perhaps matching TRBD2 (5 bases). V was trimmed by 5 bases and J by 5 bases, leaving 9 bases between them. Germline V gene sequence: CDR1 MNHEY, CDR2 SMNVEV (reference sequence). The CDR3 length is 13 residues. CDR3 amino acids: CASSHGLTGELFF. The DNA of the CDR3 is TGTGCCAGCAGTCACGGACTTACCGGGGAGCTGTTTTTT.

This clone showed up just once. The chain carries TRBV2 and TRBJ1-2, with D tentatively TRBD1 (5 bases). V was trimmed by 6 bases and J by 4 bases, leaving 18 bases between them. The CDR3 extends over 15 amino acids. The germline V gene has CDR1 SNHLY and CDR2 FYNNEI. CDR3 nucleotide sequence: TGTGCCAGCAGGGTAGTGAGCAGGGAGGTCTATGGCTACACCTTC. Protein: CASRVVSREVYGYTF.

To note about this clone: Other nucleotide sequences from this sample produce the same CDR3. The rearrangement uses TRBV30 and TRBJ2-7, with a tentative D call TRBD2 (6 bases). The V gene lost 2 bases and the J gene lost 2 bases, with 28 bases spanning the gap. This CDR3 is 19 amino acids long. From germline, CDR1 is GTSNPN and CDR2 SVGIG (reference sequence). Here the CDR3 reads CAWSYPPGLAPKFPYEQYF. CDR3 DNA: TGTGCCTGGAGTTACCCACCGGGGCTAGCGCCAAAGTTCCCCTACGAGCAGTACTTC.

The chain employs TRBV18 and TRBJ2-1, with 13 nucleotides matching TRBD2. Germline V CDR1 and CDR2: KGHSH, LQKENI. This CDR3 has 15 residues. J lost 4 bases, V lost 5 bases, and 2 bases had no gene match. As DNA, the CDR3 is TGTGCCAGCTCAACGACTAGCGGGGGGTACAATGAGCAGTTCTTC. It encodes CASSTTSGGYNEQFF.

The J gene is TRBJ2-7, the V gene TRBV28; TRBD1 matches 8 bases. V lost 6 bases to trimming and J lost 0 bases; unmatched junction nucleotides: 7. Germline V lookup: CDR1 MDHEN, CDR2 SYDVKM. This CDR3 has 15 residues. For the CDR3, the DNA is TGTGCCAGCAGACGGACAGGGCAAATCTCCTACGAGCAGTACTTC. It codes for CASRRTGQISYEQYF.

V usage is TRBV27 and J usage is TRBJ2-7; 7 positions agree with TRBD2. CDR1 is MNHEY, CDR2 SMNVEV, per germline (reference sequence). The V segment lost 5 bases and the J segment 5 bases; nucleotides outside the gene matches: 12. The CDR3 contains 15 residues. In DNA, the CDR3 is TGTGCCAGCAGTGCCAGATGGGGGGGTCGCGACGAGCAGTACTTC. Encoded protein: CASSARWGGRDEQYF.

In this sample, this clone turned up once. This chain connects TRBV11-3 to TRBJ1-1; D is uncertain. Trimming left V 3 bases short and J 1 base short, with 6 bases between. The CDR3 consists of 13 residues. CDR1 and CDR2 (germline): SGHNT, YENEEA. CDR3 nucleotides: TGTGCCAGCAGCTTCAACGGGAACACTGAAGCTTTCTTT. Amino acid sequence: CASSFNGNTEAFF.

V is TRBV25-1 and J is TRBJ1-1; no clear D gene. Trimming removed 8 bases at V and 6 bases at J, with 19 bases between. Germline loops: CDR1 MGHDK, CDR2 SYGVNS. CDR3 length: 14 amino acids. The CDR3 loop reads CASRSGEGISEAFF. CDR3 DNA: TGTGCCAGCCGGTCGGGTGAAGGAATCTCTGAAGCTTTCTTT.

The chain is built from TRBV27 and TRBJ1-5, with TRBD1 matching over 8 bases. After removal of 4 bases from V and 2 bases from J, the junction contained 13 bases not matched to a gene. The CDR3 extends over 18 amino acids. Germline loops: CDR1 MNHEY, CDR2 SMNVEV (reference sequence). Written as DNA, the CDR3 is TGTGCCAGCAGTTCAGGACAGGGTGGGGAGGTTGGCAATCAGCCCCAGCATTTT. It is translated as CASSSGQGGEVGNQPQHF.

The V and J genes are TRBV28 and TRBJ2-7; D is unresolved. The length of the CDR3 is 14 residues. Between the trimmed V and J ends, which lost 1 base and 4 bases, there was a span of 11 bases. The germline gives CDR1 MDHEN, CDR2 SYDVKM. CDR3 residues: CASSLFRFYYEQYF. CDR3 coding DNA: TGTGCCAGCAGTTTATTCAGGTTTTATTACGAGCAGTACTTC.

In this sample, this clone turned up once. The chain employs TRBV27 and TRBJ2-7; D perhaps matches TRBD1 (6 bases). Germline CDR1 is MNHEY and CDR2 is SMNVEV (reference sequence). Trimming cost V 5 bases and J 4 bases, with 21 bases left between them. CDR3 length: 16 amino acids. CDR3 coding DNA: TGTGCCAGCAGTCCCATGCCCTCCGGGACACTTTACGAGCAGTACTTC. It translates to CASSPMPSGTLYEQYF.

The rearrangement uses TRBV9 and TRBJ1-6; 7 nucleotides align to TRBD1. Trimming took 1 base from V and 10 from J; bases not matched to a gene: 8. Germline V lookup: CDR1 SGDLS, CDR2 YYNGEE. The CDR3 covers 15 residues. CDR3 protein: CASSVTDREESPLHF. In nucleotides, the CDR3 is TGTGCCAGCAGCGTAACAGACAGGGAGGAATCACCCCTCCACTTT.

The V call is TRBV11-2, the J call TRBJ1-1, with D possibly matching TRBD1 (5 bases). Trimming took off 4 bases at V and 4 bases at J, with 13 bases between the two ends. Germline-derived CDR1 and CDR2 are SGHAT and FQNNGV. This CDR3 is built from 14 residues. CDR3 residues: CASSSKPQGTEAFF. The CDR3 region has the DNA TGTGCCAGCAGCTCCAAGCCCCAGGGCACTGAAGCTTTCTTT.

V gene TRBV6-1 combines with J gene TRBJ2-7, with a tentative D call TRBD2 (5 bases). Trimming pared 1 base from V and 0 bases from J, leaving 16 bases between. Germline CDR1 reads MNHNS; CDR2 reads SASEGT. The length of the CDR3 is 17 residues. CDR3 nucleotide sequence: TGTGCCAGCAGTGAAGTTGTAGGTGGGGAGAGCTCCTACGAGCAGTACTTC. Translating gives CASSEVVGGESSYEQYF.

This clone was seen just once. This sequence joins TRBV28 and TRBJ1-2; 8 nucleotides align to TRBD1. The germline gives CDR1 MDHEN, CDR2 SYDVKM. This CDR3 region has 15 residues. The trim removed 2 bases at V and 4 bases at J, leaving 6 bases unmatched. CDR3 amino acids: CASSLRSGGGYGYTF. CDR3 DNA sequence: TGTGCCAGCAGTTTAAGATCAGGGGGCGGCTATGGCTACACCTTC.